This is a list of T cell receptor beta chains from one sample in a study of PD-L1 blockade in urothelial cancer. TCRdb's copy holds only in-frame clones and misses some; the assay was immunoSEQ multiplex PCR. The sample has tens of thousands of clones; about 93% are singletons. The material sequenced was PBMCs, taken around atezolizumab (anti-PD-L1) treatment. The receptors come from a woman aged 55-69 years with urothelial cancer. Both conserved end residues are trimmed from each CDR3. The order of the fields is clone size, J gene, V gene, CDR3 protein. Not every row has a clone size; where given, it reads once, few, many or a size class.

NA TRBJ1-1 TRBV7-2 ASSLDGGWAEAF
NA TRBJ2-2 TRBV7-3 ASSSQTGGELF
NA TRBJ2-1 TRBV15 ATSSGALLGEQF
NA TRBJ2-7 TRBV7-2 ASSPQTGSAYEQY
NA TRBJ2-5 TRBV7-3 ASSLYGLAGEETQY
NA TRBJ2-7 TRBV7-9 ASSSRQGSNEQY
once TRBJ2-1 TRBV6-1 ASSGTGESYNEQF
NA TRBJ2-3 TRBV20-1 SASNRDTQY
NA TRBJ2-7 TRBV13 ASSSMYEQY
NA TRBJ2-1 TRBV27 ASSYLAGRDNEQF
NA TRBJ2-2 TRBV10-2 ATSRVLTGELF
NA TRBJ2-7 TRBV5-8 ASSHDWGSSGVSYEQY
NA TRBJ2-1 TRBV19 ASSIGGGLHNEQF
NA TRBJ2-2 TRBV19 ASSTRTGELF
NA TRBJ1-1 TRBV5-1 ASSPGQGSNTEAF
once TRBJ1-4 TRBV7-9 ASSLPRAPDEKLF
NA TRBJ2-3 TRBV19 ASSMGAGGEDTQY
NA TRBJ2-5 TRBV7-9 ASSPRDRGWETQY
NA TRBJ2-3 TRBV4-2 ASSQDWAQPY
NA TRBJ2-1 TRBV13 ASSYSLAGGPREQF
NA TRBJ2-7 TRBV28 ASGTGTEEQY
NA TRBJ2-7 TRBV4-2 ASSHISGGGYEQY
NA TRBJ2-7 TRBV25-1 ASSEGGTQGLY
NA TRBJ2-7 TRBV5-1 ASGTGTGEQY
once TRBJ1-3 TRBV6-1 ASGQGGNTIY
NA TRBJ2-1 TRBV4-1 ASSPLGGSLF
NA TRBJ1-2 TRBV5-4 ASSFDINYGYT
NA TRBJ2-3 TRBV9 ASSVEGSASGRITLTDTQY
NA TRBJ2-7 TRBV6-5 ASSFGQGGEQY
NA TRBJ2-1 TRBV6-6 ASSQAPGGPRSEQF
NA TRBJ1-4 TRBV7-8 ASSFWAGGNEKLF
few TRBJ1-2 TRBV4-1 ASSQGRGGPDFT
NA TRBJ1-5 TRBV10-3 AISEDISNQPQH
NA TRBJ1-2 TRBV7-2 ASSPKDRDGYGYT
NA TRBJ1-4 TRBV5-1 ASSVTGTATNEKLF
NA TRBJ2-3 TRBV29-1 STETTSGADTQY
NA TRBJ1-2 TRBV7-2 ASSLAGEDYGYT
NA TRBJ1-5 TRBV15 ATSRGGTTGGSSQPQH
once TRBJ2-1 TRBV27 ATQRAMRGTKSNEQF
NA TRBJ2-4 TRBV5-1 ASSWTVAKNIQY
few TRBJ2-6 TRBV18 ASSYEILTGANVLT
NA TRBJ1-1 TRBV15 ATSRDLPVMNTEAF
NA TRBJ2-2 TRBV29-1 SVGLAGKTNTGELF